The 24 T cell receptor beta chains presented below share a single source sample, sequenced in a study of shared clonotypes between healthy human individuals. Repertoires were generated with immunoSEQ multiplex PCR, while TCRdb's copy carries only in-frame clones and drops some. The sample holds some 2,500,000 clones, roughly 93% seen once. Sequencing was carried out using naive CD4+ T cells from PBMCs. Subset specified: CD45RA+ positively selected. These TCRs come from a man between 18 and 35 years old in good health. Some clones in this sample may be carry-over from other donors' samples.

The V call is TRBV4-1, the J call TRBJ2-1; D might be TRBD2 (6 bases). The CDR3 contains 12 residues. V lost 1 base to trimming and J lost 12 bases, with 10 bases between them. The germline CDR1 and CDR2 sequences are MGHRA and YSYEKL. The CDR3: CASSQGISGQFF. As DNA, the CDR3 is TGCGCCAGCAGCCAAGGAATTAGCGGGCAGTTCTTC.

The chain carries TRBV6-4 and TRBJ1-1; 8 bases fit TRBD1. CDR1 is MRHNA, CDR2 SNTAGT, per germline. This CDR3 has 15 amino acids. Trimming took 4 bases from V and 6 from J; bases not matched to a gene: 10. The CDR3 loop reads CASSGQGRGISEAFF. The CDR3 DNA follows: TGTGCCAGCAGTGGACAGGGGCGCGGAATCTCTGAAGCTTTCTTT.

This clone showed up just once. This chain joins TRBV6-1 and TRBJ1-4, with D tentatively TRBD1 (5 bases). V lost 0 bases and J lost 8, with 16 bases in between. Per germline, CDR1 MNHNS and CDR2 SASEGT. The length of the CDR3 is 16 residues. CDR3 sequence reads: CASSEARSGTGEKLFF. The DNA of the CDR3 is TGTGCCAGCAGTGAAGCGAGATCAGGGACGGGGGAAAAACTGTTTTTT.

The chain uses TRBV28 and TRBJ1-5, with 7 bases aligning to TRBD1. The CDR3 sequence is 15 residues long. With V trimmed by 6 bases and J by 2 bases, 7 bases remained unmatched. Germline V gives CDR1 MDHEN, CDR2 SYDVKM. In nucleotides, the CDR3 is TGTGCCAGCAGCTCACAGGGGTTTGGCAATCAGCCCCAGCATTTT. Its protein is CASSSQGFGNQPQHF.

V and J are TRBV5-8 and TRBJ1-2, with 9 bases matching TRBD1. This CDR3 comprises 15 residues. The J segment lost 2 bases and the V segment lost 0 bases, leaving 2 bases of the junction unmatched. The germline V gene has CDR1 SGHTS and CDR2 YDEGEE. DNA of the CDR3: TGTGCCAGCAGCTTGGCAGGGACAGGGAACTATGGCTACACCTTC. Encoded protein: CASSLAGTGNYGYTF. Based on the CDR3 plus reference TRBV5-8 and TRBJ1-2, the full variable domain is EAGVTQSPTHLIKTRGQQATLRCSPISGHTSVYWYQQALGLGLQFLLWYDEGEERNRGNFPPRFSGRQFPNYSSELNVNALELEDSALYLCASSLAGTGNYGYTFGSGTRLTVV.

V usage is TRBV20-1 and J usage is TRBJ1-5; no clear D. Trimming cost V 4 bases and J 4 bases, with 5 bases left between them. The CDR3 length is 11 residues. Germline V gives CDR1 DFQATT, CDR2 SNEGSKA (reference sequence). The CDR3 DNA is TGCAGTGCTAAATCAAATCAGCCCCAGCATTTT. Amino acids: CSAKSNQPQHF.

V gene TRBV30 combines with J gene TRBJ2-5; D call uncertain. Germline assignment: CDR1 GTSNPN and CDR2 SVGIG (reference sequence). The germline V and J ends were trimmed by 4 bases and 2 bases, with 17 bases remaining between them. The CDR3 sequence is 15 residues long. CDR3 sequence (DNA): TGTGCCTGGACGCCCCGGTGGGCGGTTCAAGAGACCCAGTACTTC. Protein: CAWTPRWAVQETQYF.

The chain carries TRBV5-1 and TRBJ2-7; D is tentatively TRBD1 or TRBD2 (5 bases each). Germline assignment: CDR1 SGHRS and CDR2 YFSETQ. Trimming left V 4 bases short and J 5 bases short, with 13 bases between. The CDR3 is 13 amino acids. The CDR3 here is CASSRGTGDEQYF. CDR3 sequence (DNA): TGCGCCAGCAGCCGTGGGACCGGCGACGAGCAGTACTTC.

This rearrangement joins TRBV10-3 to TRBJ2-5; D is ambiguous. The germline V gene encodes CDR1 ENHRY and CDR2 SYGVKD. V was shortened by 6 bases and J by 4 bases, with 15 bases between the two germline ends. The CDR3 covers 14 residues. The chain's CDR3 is CAIRGPGTGETQYF. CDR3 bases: TGTGCCATCAGAGGACCCGGAACGGGAGAGACCCAGTACTTC.

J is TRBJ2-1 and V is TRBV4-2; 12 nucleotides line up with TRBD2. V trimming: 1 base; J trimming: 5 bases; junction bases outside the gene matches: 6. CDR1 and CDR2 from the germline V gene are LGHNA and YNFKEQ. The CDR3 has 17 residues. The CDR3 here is CASSQARTSGKDNEQFF. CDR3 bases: TGTGCCAGCAGCCAAGCACGGACTAGCGGGAAAGACAATGAGCAGTTCTTC.

Written as DNA, the CDR3 is TGTGCCAGCAGCCCCGGGACCTCATATGGCTACACCTTC. Amino acid sequence: CASSPGTSYGYTF. The chain has TRBV11-2 and TRBJ1-2, with D maybe TRBD1 (5 bases). This CDR3 spans 13 amino acids. Germline-derived CDR1 and CDR2 are SGHAT and FQNNGV. Trimming pared 5 bases from V and 5 bases from J, leaving 12 bases between. Drawing the rest from reference TRBV11-2 and TRBJ1-2, the complete variable domain is EAGVAQSPRYKIIEKRQSVAFWCNPISGHATLYWYQQILGQGPKLLIQFQNNGVVDDSQLPKDRFSAERLKGVDSTLKIQPAKLEDSAVYLCASSPGTSYGYTFGSGTRLTVV.

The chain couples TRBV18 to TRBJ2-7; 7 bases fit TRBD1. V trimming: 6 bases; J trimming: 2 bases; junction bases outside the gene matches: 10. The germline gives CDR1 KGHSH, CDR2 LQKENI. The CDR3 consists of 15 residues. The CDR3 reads CASSPSTGMTYEQYF. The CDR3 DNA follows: TGTGCCAGCTCGCCATCGACAGGGATGACCTACGAGCAGTACTTC.

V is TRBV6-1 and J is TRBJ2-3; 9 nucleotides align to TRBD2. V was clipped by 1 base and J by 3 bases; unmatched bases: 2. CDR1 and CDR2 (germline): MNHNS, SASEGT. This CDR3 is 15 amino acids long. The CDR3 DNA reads TGTGCCAGCAGTGAAGGGACTAGCGAGACAGATACGCAGTATTTT. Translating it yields CASSEGTSETDTQYF.

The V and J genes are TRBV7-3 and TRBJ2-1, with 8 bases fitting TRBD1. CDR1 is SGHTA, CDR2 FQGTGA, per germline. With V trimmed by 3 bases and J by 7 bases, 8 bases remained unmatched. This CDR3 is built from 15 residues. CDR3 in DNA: TGTGCCAGCAGCTTCGGACAGGGAGAGCGAAATGAGCAGTTCTTC. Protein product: CASSFGQGERNEQFF. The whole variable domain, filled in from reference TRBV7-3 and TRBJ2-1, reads GAGVSQTPSNKVTEKGKYVELRCDPISGHTALYWYRQSLGQGPEFLIYFQGTGAADDSGLPNDRFFAVRPEGSVSTLKIQRTERGDSAVYLCASSFGQGERNEQFFGPGTRLTVL.

The CDR3 loop is CAWSGIDLGYTF. The CDR3 coding sequence is TGTGCCTGGAGTGGTATAGATCTTGGCTACACCTTC. V is TRBV30 and J is TRBJ1-2, with D uncertain. Trimming took off 1 base at V and 7 bases at J, with 10 bases between the two ends. The CDR3 totals 12 residues. The V gene's germline CDR1 is GTSNPN and CDR2 SVGIG (reference sequence).

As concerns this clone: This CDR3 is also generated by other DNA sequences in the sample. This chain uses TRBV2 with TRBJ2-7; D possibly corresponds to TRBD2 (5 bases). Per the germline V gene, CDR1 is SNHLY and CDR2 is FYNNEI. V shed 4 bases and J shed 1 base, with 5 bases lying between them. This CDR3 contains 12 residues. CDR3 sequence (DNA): TGTGCCAGCAGTGGGACTTCCTACGAGCAGTACTTC. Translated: CASSGTSYEQYF.

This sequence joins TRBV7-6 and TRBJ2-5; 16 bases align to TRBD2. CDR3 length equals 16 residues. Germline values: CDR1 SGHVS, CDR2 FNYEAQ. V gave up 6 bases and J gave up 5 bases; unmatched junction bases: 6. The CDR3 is CASSPPGLAGGETQYF. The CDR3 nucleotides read TGTGCCAGCAGTCCGCCGGGACTAGCGGGAGGGGAGACCCAGTACTTC.

The DNA of the CDR3 is TGTGCCAGTAGCCCGGTTCGAAACACCATATATTTT. It encodes CASSPVRNTIYF. The gene calls are TRBV19 and TRBJ1-3; D is undetermined. The V and J ends lost 6 bases and 5 bases respectively, with 8 bases between them. The CDR3 is 12 residues long. Per germline, CDR1 LNHDA and CDR2 SQIVND (reference sequence).

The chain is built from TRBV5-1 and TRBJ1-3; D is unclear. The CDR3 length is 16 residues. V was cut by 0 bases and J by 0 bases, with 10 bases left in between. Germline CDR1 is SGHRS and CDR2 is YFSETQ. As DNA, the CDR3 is TGCGCCAGCAGCTTGGTTGGCTCCAGCTCTGGAAACACCATATATTTT. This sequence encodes CASSLVGSSSGNTIYF.

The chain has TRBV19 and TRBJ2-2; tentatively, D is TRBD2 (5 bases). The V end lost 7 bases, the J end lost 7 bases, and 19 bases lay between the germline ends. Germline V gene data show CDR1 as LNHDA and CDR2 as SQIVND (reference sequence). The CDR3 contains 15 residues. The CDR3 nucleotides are TGTGCCAGTACCTACCGGACCAACGAGGGCGGGGAGCTGTTTTTT. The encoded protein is CASTYRTNEGGELFF.

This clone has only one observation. For the CDR3, the DNA is TGTGCCAGCAGCCCACGGACAGGGAGTCGGCACGAAAAACTGTTTTTT. Translated, it gives CASSPRTGSRHEKLFF. This rearrangement joins TRBV9 to TRBJ1-4, with 8 positions matching TRBD1. This CDR3 is 16 amino acids long. Germline V gene sequence: CDR1 SGDLS, CDR2 YYNGEE. Germline trimming cut 4 bases from V and 8 bases from J; bases unmatched to any gene: 13.

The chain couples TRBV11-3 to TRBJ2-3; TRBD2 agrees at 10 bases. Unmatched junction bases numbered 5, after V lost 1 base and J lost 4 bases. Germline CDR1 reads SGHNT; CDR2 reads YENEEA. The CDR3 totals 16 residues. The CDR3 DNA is TGTGCCAGCAGCTTAGGAGCGGGAGGGGGCGCAGATACGCAGTATTTT. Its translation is CASSLGAGGGADTQYF.

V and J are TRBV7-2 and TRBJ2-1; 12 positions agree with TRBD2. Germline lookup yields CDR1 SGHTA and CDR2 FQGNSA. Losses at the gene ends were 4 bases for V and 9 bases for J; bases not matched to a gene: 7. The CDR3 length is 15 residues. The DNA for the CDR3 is TGTGCCAGCAGCTCCGAACCTAGCGGGGGGGGTGAGCAGTTCTTC. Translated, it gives CASSSEPSGGGEQFF.

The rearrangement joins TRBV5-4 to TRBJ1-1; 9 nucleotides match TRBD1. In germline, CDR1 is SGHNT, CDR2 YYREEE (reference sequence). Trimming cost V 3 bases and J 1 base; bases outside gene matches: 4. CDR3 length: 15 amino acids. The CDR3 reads CASSSRTGANTEAFF. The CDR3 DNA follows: TGTGCCAGCAGCTCAAGGACAGGGGCGAACACTGAAGCTTTCTTT.